A selection of T cell receptor beta chains follows, all from one sample in a study of T cell responses to AZD1222 COVID-19 vaccine. Sequencing was performed with immunoSEQ multiplex PCR; in TCRdb, only in-frame clones are kept and a portion is missing. The sample consists of under 150,000 clones, 75% to 95% of them appearing once. Here the sequenced sample was peripheral blood, taken on day 0 of MenACWY control vaccination. The receptors were gathered from an adult in good health. Each CDR3 is given with its conserved first and last residue. Fields, in order: V gene, CDR3 length, clone size, J gene, D gene, CDR3 DNA, CDR3 protein. The D gene is left open where the match is weak. Clone size, where shown, is once, few, many, or a class for clones that have expanded.

V: TRBV5-1
length: 14
size: .
J: TRBJ1-3
D: .
DNA: TGCGCCAGCAGCAAGGGGTCCTCTGGAAACACCATATATTTT
CDR3: CASSKGSSGNTIYF

V: TRBV28
length: 12
size: .
J: TRBJ1-2
D: .
DNA: TGTGCCAGCAGCTGGGGAGCGCAGGGCTACACCTTC
CDR3: CASSWGAQGYTF

V: TRBV5-1
length: 15
size: once
J: TRBJ1-6
D: TRBD1
DNA: TGCGCCAGCAGCTTGGGACAGGGGTATAATTCACCCCTCCACTTT
CDR3: CASSLGQGYNSPLHF

V: TRBV18
length: 15
size: .
J: TRBJ1-1
D: .
DNA: TGTGCCAGCTCACCGACCGGGACGGTGAACACTGAAGCTTTCTTT
CDR3: CASSPTGTVNTEAFF

V: TRBV6-5
length: 14
size: .
J: TRBJ1-1
D: .
DNA: TGTGCCAGCAGCGCCCCGGGGGCGCTCACTGAAGCTTTCTTT
CDR3: CASSAPGALTEAFF

V: TRBV5-4
length: 17
size: once
J: TRBJ1-6
D: .
DNA: TGTGCCAGCAGACCTTCCGGGCAGAGCTCCTATAATTCACCCCTCCACTTT
CDR3: CASRPSGQSSYNSPLHF

V: TRBV28
length: 14
size: .
J: TRBJ2-7
D: TRBD1
DNA: TGTGCCAGCAGTTTTACCGGGACAGGTTTTGAGCAGTACTTC
CDR3: CASSFTGTGFEQYF

V: TRBV7-6
length: 13
size: .
J: TRBJ2-5
D: .
DNA: TGTGCCAGCAGCCCTCGGGACAAGGAGACCCAGTACTTC
CDR3: CASSPRDKETQYF

V: TRBV9
length: 15
size: .
J: TRBJ2-5
D: .
DNA: TGTGCCAGCAGCTTAAGGGGGGGGACAGAAGAGACCCAGTACTTC
CDR3: CASSLRGGTEETQYF

V: TRBV27
length: 16
size: .
J: TRBJ2-7
D: TRBD1
DNA: TGTGCCAGCAGGCTAGACAGAAGGGACAGAACCTACGAGCAGTACTTC
CDR3: CASRLDRRDRTYEQYF

V: TRBV11-3
length: 14
size: .
J: TRBJ2-3
D: TRBD2
DNA: TGTGCCAGCAGCCGGACTAGCGGTACGGATACGCAGTATTTT
CDR3: CASSRTSGTDTQYF

V: TRBV25-1
length: 15
size: .
J: TRBJ2-7
D: TRBD1
DNA: TGTGCCAGCACACCCCTCGGGACAGGGAGCTACGAGCAGTACTTC
CDR3: CASTPLGTGSYEQYF

V: TRBV3-1/TRBV3-2
length: 20
size: once
J: TRBJ1-5
D: .
DNA: TGTGCCAGCAGCCAAGCCCCCCTGTTCGGGCGGGGGCTTAGCAATCAGCCCCAGCATTTT
CDR3: CASSQAPLFGRGLSNQPQHF

V: TRBV7-2
length: 16
size: .
J: TRBJ1-5
D: TRBD1
DNA: TGTGCCAGCTCAGGGGGACAGAAGAGGTCCAATCAGCCCCAGCATTTT
CDR3: CASSGGQKRSNQPQHF

V: TRBV6-5
length: 15
size: .
J: TRBJ1-5
D: TRBD1
DNA: TGTGCCAGCACCCCCCGACAGGGAGGCAATCAGCCCCAGCATTTT
CDR3: CASTPRQGGNQPQHF

V: TRBV5-1
length: 13
size: .
J: TRBJ2-3
D: .
DNA: TGCGCCAGCAGCGGCACAGGGTTAGATACGCAGTATTTT
CDR3: CASSGTGLDTQYF

V: TRBV7-9
length: 13
size: .
J: TRBJ2-1
D: .
DNA: TGTGCCAGCAGCCTAACCCCGGGTAGTGAGCAGTTCTTC
CDR3: CASSLTPGSEQFF

V: TRBV6-5
length: 16
size: .
J: TRBJ1-5
D: .
DNA: TGTGCCAGCAGTTACGCGGCCGGGGGCTGGGATCAGCCCCAGCATTTT
CDR3: CASSYAAGGWDQPQHF

V: TRBV5-1
length: 14
size: .
J: TRBJ2-7
D: TRBD1
DNA: TGCGCCAGCAGCTTGGTGGCAGGGGGCAACGAGCAGTACTTC
CDR3: CASSLVAGGNEQYF

V: TRBV6-1
length: 14
size: .
J: TRBJ1-5
D: .
DNA: TGTGCCAGCAGTGAAGTGGGTTCCAATCAGCCCCAGCATTTT
CDR3: CASSEVGSNQPQHF

V: TRBV11-2
length: 17
size: .
J: TRBJ2-2
D: TRBD2
DNA: TGTGCCAGCAGCCCCAGACTAGCGGGAGAGGACACCGGGGAGCTGTTTTTT
CDR3: CASSPRLAGEDTGELFF

V: TRBV24-1
length: 15
size: .
J: TRBJ2-3
D: .
DNA: TGTGCCACCAGTGGTCGGGACCGAAGCACAGATACGCAGTATTTT
CDR3: CATSGRDRSTDTQYF

V: TRBV19
length: 13
size: .
J: TRBJ2-2
D: TRBD2
DNA: TGTGCCAGTAATTGGCGGGAGTGGGGGGAGCTGTTTTTT
CDR3: CASNWREWGELFF

V: TRBV7-3
length: 14
size: .
J: TRBJ2-7
D: TRBD1
DNA: TGTGCCAGCACCCACCGGGACAGGGAGTGCGAGCAGTACTTC
CDR3: CASTHRDRECEQYF

V: TRBV4-2
length: 15
size: .
J: TRBJ1-6
D: .
DNA: TGTGCCAGCAGCCCATCCCGAGGAACAAATTCACCCCTCCACTTT
CDR3: CASSPSRGTNSPLHF

V: TRBV5-1
length: 13
size: .
J: TRBJ2-4
D: TRBD1
DNA: TGCGCCAGCAGCTCGAGACAGGGGAACATTCAGTACTTC
CDR3: CASSSRQGNIQYF

V: TRBV6-5
length: 13
size: .
J: TRBJ2-1
D: .
DNA: TGTGCCAGTCAACTTGGGAGTATCAATGAGCAGTTCTTC
CDR3: CASQLGSINEQFF

V: TRBV7-6
length: 13
size: .
J: TRBJ1-6
D: .
DNA: TGTGCCGCCAATGACGGCAATAATTCACCCCTCCACTTT
CDR3: CAANDGNNSPLHF

V: TRBV4-1
length: 16
size: .
J: TRBJ2-7
D: .
DNA: TGCGCCAGCAGCCAGAAGAGCAGGGGATCTCTCTACGAGCAGTACTTC
CDR3: CASSQKSRGSLYEQYF

V: TRBV9
length: 14
size: .
J: TRBJ2-3
D: .
DNA: TGTGCCAGCAGCGTAGGTCGGCTGAGAGATACGCAGTATTTT
CDR3: CASSVGRLRDTQYF

V: TRBV27
length: 14
size: .
J: TRBJ2-3
D: .
DNA: TGTGCCAGCAGTCAACGAACAGGGTCAGATACGCAGTATTTT
CDR3: CASSQRTGSDTQYF

V: TRBV5-1
length: 14
size: .
J: TRBJ2-2
D: .
DNA: TGCGCCAGCAGCTACGGGATTATCACCGGGGAGCTGTTTTTT
CDR3: CASSYGIITGELFF

V: TRBV7-2
length: 15
size: .
J: TRBJ2-1
D: .
DNA: TGTGCCAGCAGCTTATGGACCGGGGACCGCAATGAGCAGTTCTTC
CDR3: CASSLWTGDRNEQFF

V: TRBV11-2
length: 12
size: .
J: TRBJ2-7
D: .
DNA: TGTGCCAGCAGCTTAGTAGGCTACGAGCAGTACTTC
CDR3: CASSLVGYEQYF

V: TRBV10-3
length: 17
size: .
J: TRBJ2-6
D: .
DNA: TGTGCCATCACCGGGACCCTGAACCCCTCTGGGGCCAACGTCCTGACTTTC
CDR3: CAITGTLNPSGANVLTF

V: TRBV5-1
length: 15
size: .
J: TRBJ2-1
D: TRBD2
DNA: TGCGCCAGCAGCTCAACCGGGACTAACTACAATGAGCAGTTCTTC
CDR3: CASSSTGTNYNEQFF

V: TRBV3-1/TRBV3-2
length: 15
size: .
J: TRBJ2-2
D: .
DNA: TGTGCCAGCAGCCCCTTTAGCCACAACACCGGGGAGCTGTTTTTT
CDR3: CASSPFSHNTGELFF

V: TRBV6-1
length: 16
size: .
J: TRBJ1-4
D: .
DNA: TGTGCCAGCAGTGAACTTTGGGCGGGGAGTAATGAAAAACTGTTTTTT
CDR3: CASSELWAGSNEKLFF

V: TRBV30
length: 14
size: .
J: TRBJ1-4
D: .
DNA: TGTGCCTGGAGTGGATCCAGCCCTAATGAAAAACTGTTTTTT
CDR3: CAWSGSSPNEKLFF

V: TRBV7-3
length: 12
size: .
J: TRBJ1-6
D: .
DNA: TGTGCCAGCAGCTTCGGGGTTTCACCCCTCCACTTT
CDR3: CASSFGVSPLHF

V: TRBV28
length: 15
size: .
J: TRBJ1-1
D: .
DNA: TGTGCCAGCAGCCTAGGTCGGGGGGCAAGAACTGAAGCTTTCTTT
CDR3: CASSLGRGARTEAFF

V: TRBV5-8
length: 14
size: .
J: TRBJ1-1
D: .
DNA: TGTGCCAGCAGCTTTCGCGTGGTCGGCACTGAAGCTTTCTTT
CDR3: CASSFRVVGTEAFF

V: TRBV30
length: 17
size: once
J: TRBJ1-5
D: .
DNA: TGTGCCCTAGGACGGGACAACCCGGGATATAGCAATCAGCCCCAGCATTTT
CDR3: CALGRDNPGYSNQPQHF

V: TRBV12-3/TRBV12-4
length: 13
size: .
J: TRBJ2-2
D: TRBD1
DNA: TGTGCCAGCAAGGGACAGCACACCGGGGAGCTGTTTTTT
CDR3: CASKGQHTGELFF